This TCR beta chain is from a study of shared clonotypes between healthy human individuals (dated by TCRdb to 2018 to 2021). Background for the entire study: A couple of women and a few men aged 18 to 49 years were included in the cohort. For each donor, CD4 naive and CD4 memory were each run on three plates, CD8 naive on two plates, and CD8 memory on one plate. Between about 0.94 and 10 billion PBMCs per donor were obtained by leukapheresis. To increase sequencing depth and limit assay-specific biases, TCR repertoire library preparation and sequencing were carried out by different laboratories using diverse techniques. To estimate repertoire size and how much clonotype sharing occurs between individuals, the study deeply sequenced the blood TCR repertoires of five healthy adults. What the research found in general, with its limitations: Only blood was sampled, and tissue TCR repertoires likely differ from those in blood. Clonotypes shared by all four sorted-subset donors showed higher generation probabilities than non-shared clonotypes. Pairwise subsampling indicated that sequencing depth was expected to affect the degree of clonotype sharing among donors. Naive subsets generally had larger estimated clonotype richness than memory subsets did. Incomplete sequencing was indicated by rarefaction of sorted-subset datasets, despite the large sequencing depth. About 5% of naive CD4, 3.5% of naive CD8, approximately 2.2% of memory CD4, and roughly 0.4% of memory CD8 clonotypes were shared across several donors. The small number of donors limited the genetic and exposure-history diversity represented.

Donors were healthy HIV-negative adults with no recently reported acute infections or vaccinations. Only Caucasian adults living in Nashville, Tennessee, USA were represented among the donors. Magnetic negative selection was used to enrich CD4+ T cells, after which naive cells were positively selected on CD45RA and the negative fraction became the memory subset. Blood was obtained by leukapheresis, after which PBMCs were separated by Ficoll-Histopaque density gradient centrifugation and cryopreserved in liquid nitrogen vapor phase. Analytical flow cytometry was used to check the purity and quantity of each magnetically sorted T cell population. Genomic DNA was isolated from each sorted fraction and quantified by UV absorbance on a Nanodrop 2000c. The germline V gene gives CDR1 as SGHAT and CDR2 as FQNNGV. The CDR3 covers 16 residues, taking in both the cysteine and the phenylalanine. Of the read, only the CDR3 DNA is kept; its 48 bases are in frame from base 1. V and J lose 3 bases and 3 bases, and a span of 17 bases separates them.

Using the deep immunoSEQ assay, TCR CDR3 regions were amplified from genomic DNA by multiplex PCR. For each cell subset, the extracted genomic DNA was distributed evenly across all wells of several immunoSEQ 96-well plates, and each plate served as one replicate. Each replicate PCR for sorted subsets received about 200 ng genomic DNA, equal to about 30,000 T cell genomes. Purified libraries were quantified with a Qubit 3.0 fluorometer, sized on a Bioanalyzer 2100, and re-quantified with the KAPA Library Quantification kit. Every immunoSEQ 96-well plate was sequenced on a separate single-read 150-cycle Illumina NextSeq 550 flow cell. As for how the authors treated the data: Because only junctional sequences without quality scores were contained in the immunoSEQ output, filtering matching that applied to full-length reads could not be performed. Sequences were annotated with PyIR, a Python wrapper for IgBLAST v1.9, using IMGT germline references to assign V/J genes and CDR3. Reads were removed for weak V/J assignments (E-value above 1e-6), missing CDR3, stop codons, out-of-frame junctions, or ambiguous translated residues. V3J clonotypes were defined by identical inferred V gene, J gene, and CDR3 amino acid sequence. The percentage overlap between two repertoires was calculated by dividing the number of shared unique clonotypes by the size of the smaller repertoire. RTK rarefaction, the Chao1 estimator, and Recon v2.1 estimates of unobserved clonotypes were used to assess repertoire richness. Generation probabilities were computed with OLGA for all TCRbeta clonotypes obtained by the gDNA method from several donors. The immuneACCESS repertoire file appears here via TCRdb, limited to in-frame rearrangements. These files lack a portion of the clones; in checked studies, under half of the deficit traces to unresolved V genes, and the cause of the others is not known. Clone size and the V and J calls come from that table; the DNA yielded D and trimming. The table for this sample lists about 960,000 clones; roughly 72% of them were counted only once. Of the sample, roughly 1.5% is held by the ten largest clones.

As concerns this clone: Which antigen it targets is not known. The sample holds no much larger clone one base away, and base qualities are not on file.

The receptor comes from a young man in good health. The chain couples TRBV11-2 to TRBJ2-5, with TRBD1 as a weak D call on 7 bases. The specimen sequenced was memory CD4+ T cells sorted from blood. Sample cell subset or site, as interpreted from the label and publication: CD45RA-negative fraction. Here the CDR3 is given as CASSFWQGGGKETQYF. The bases are TGTGCCAGCAGCTTTTGGCAGGGGGGCGGGAAAGAGACCCAGTACTTC.